This is a list of T cell receptor beta chains from one sample in a study of T cell repertoires in aging, cancer and after chemotherapy. TCRdb re-analysed the multiplex PCR reads in MiXCR, keeping a single row per CDR3 protein. The table includes approximately 1,100 distinct CDR3 sequences, roughly 29% detected once. The sequencing sample was made of blood. All receptors derive from a human donor with a blood cancer. CDR3s include the opening cysteine and the closing phenylalanine or tryptophan. D genes are given only for firm matches. The listing skips clone size in some rows; elsewhere it reads once, few, many or a size class.

clone_size,cdr3_length,j_call,v_call,d_call,cdr3_nt,cdr3_aa
few,13,TRBJ2-7,TRBV27,NA,TGTGCCAGCAGTTTACCCCCAAACTACGAGCAGTACTTC,CASSLPPNYEQYF
NA,14,TRBJ1-2,TRBV6-5,NA,TGTGCCATCAGTGAGGTGCAGGTGCTTAGTGGCTACACCTTC,CAISEVQVLSGYTF
medium-sized,14,TRBJ2-5,TRBV18,TRBD1,TGTGCCAGCTCACCTCAGGGGGCCGTGGAGACCCAGTACTTC,CASSPQGAVETQYF
NA,13,TRBJ2-1,TRBV20-1,TRBD2,TGCAGTCTAAGACGGGAGGAGGGGAATGAGCAGTTCTTC,CSLRREEGNEQFF
medium-sized,15,TRBJ1-2,TRBV6-2/TRBV6-3,TRBD1,TGTGCCAGCACTCGACCGGGACAGGGAAGCTATGGCTACACCTTC,CASTRPGQGSYGYTF
NA,19,TRBJ2-5,TRBV6-5,TRBD2,TGTGCCAGCAGTTACAAAGCGGGAGGGCCCGAGGGGGTTCAAGAGACCCAGCACTTC,CASSYKAGGPEGVQETQHF
few,15,TRBJ2-1,TRBV5-4,NA,TGTGCCAGCAGCTTGGGAGGGGGGGACTACAATGAGCAGTTCTTC,CASSLGGGDYNEQFF
few,14,TRBJ2-7,TRBV5-6,TRBD2,TGTGCCAGCACCGGACTAGCGGGATCCCACGAGCAGTACTTC,CASTGLAGSHEQYF
NA,17,TRBJ2-7,TRBV4-1,TRBD2,TGCGCCAGCAGCCAAGATCTCAGACTAGCAGCCTCCTACGAGCAGTACTTC,CASSQDLRLAASYEQYF
few,11,TRBJ1-2,TRBV5-4,NA,TGTGCCAGCAGCTTGGGGCATGGCTACACCTTC,CASSLGHGYTF
NA,9,TRBJ2-7,TRBV20-1,NA,TGCAGTTCCTCCTACGAGCAGTACTTC,CSSSYEQYF
NA,21,TRBJ2-1,TRBV29-1,TRBD2,TGCAGCGTTGAAGGTCGACCGGGACTAGCGGGAGGGTTTAGGACCTACAATGAGCAGTTCTTC,CSVEGRPGLAGGFRTYNEQFF
few,18,TRBJ2-3,TRBV28,TRBD2,TGTGCCAGCAGTTTAGGTGGGACTAGCGGGTTGACCACAGATACGCAGTATTTT,CASSLGGTSGLTTDTQYF
few,16,TRBJ2-1,TRBV7-3,NA,TGTGCCAGCAGCCTACCGATGGTCAACTCCAAAAATGAGCAGTTCTTC,CASSLPMVNSKNEQFF
NA,15,TRBJ2-7,TRBV28,TRBD2,TGTGCCAGCCGGCAGCTAGCGGGAGGAACCTACGAGCAGTACTTC,CASRQLAGGTYEQYF
NA,12,TRBJ1-1,TRBV20-1,NA,TGCAGTGCTAGATGGGGGGGGGACGAAGCTTTCTTT,CSARWGGDEAFF
medium-sized,13,TRBJ1-4,TRBV18,NA,TGTGCCAGCCTACGGTCCGTAGGAGAAAAACTGTTTTTT,CASLRSVGEKLFF
NA,19,TRBJ2-2,TRBV28,TRBD2,TGTGCCAGCAGTTTAGGTGGGACTAGCGGGAGGGAGAACACCGGGGAGCTGTTTTTT,CASSLGGTSGRENTGELFF
medium-sized,16,TRBJ1-5,TRBV19,TRBD1,TGTGCCAGTAGTACGACAGGGACAAAAGCCAATCAGCCCCAGCATTTT,CASSTTGTKANQPQHF
NA,15,TRBJ2-6,TRBV12-3/TRBV12-4,NA,TGTGCCAGCAGTCCCTTTTCCTCTGGGGCCAACGTCCTGACTTTC,CASSPFSSGANVLTF
NA,17,TRBJ1-1,TRBV5-1,TRBD1,TGCGCCAGCAGCCCCAGGACAGGAACAGCCTTGAACACTGAAGCTTTCTTT,CASSPRTGTALNTEAFF
medium-sized,15,TRBJ2-1,TRBV12-3/TRBV12-4,NA,TGTGCCAGCAGTTTCAGGGTAGACGGGAAGGGTGGGCAGTTCTTC,CASSFRVDGKGGQFF
medium-sized,20,TRBJ2-3,TRBV20-1,TRBD2,TGCAGTGCTAACCCGGGACTAGCGGGAGACTTGAACGGAGACACAGATACGCAGTATTTT,CSANPGLAGDLNGDTDTQYF
NA,14,TRBJ2-1,TRBV20-1,TRBD2,TGCAGTGCTAGTCCGGGACTAGCGGACAATGAGCAGTTCTTC,CSASPGLADNEQFF
NA,16,TRBJ2-3,TRBV28,NA,TGTGCCAGCAGTTTAGGGGGGTTCTGGGGCACAGATACGCAGTATTTT,CASSLGGFWGTDTQYF
NA,16,TRBJ2-7,TRBV30,TRBD2,TGTGCCTGGAAGGGTAGCGGGAGTTCCCCAGCCTACGAGCAGTACTTC,CAWKGSGSSPAYEQYF
few,15,TRBJ2-2,TRBV10-1,TRBD2,TGCGCCAGCAGTGCTCTAGCGGGAGGGACCGGGGAGCTGTTTTTT,CASSALAGGTGELFF
NA,13,TRBJ2-5,TRBV12-5,TRBD1,TGTGCCAACAGTAGGGACAGGGCGGAGACCCAGTACTTC,CANSRDRAETQYF
NA,14,TRBJ1-2,TRBV30,NA,TGTGCCGGAAGCGACGGGGCCAGGGGCTATGGCTACACCTTC,CAGSDGARGYGYTF
few,15,TRBJ1-6,TRBV6-1,TRBD1,TGTGCCAGCACCGGGACAGCGGGGTTTAATTCACCCCTCCACTTT,CASTGTAGFNSPLHF
NA,14,TRBJ2-7,TRBV7-6,TRBD2,TGTGCCAGCAGCCCCTGGACTAGCTTCGACGAGCAGTACTTC,CASSPWTSFDEQYF
NA,19,TRBJ2-3,TRBV5-6,NA,TGTGCCAGCAGCTCCATTGGGGGAGACTTGAACGGAGACACAGATACGCAGTATTTT,CASSSIGGDLNGDTDTQYF
NA,12,TRBJ2-1,TRBV6-2/TRBV6-3,NA,TGTGCCAGCAGTTACGTCGGGGTGTCCCTGTTCTTC,CASSYVGVSLFF
medium-sized,15,TRBJ2-2,TRBV5-4,TRBD2,TGTGCCAGCAGCAGAGGACTAGCGGGAACCGGGGAGCTGTTTTTT,CASSRGLAGTGELFF
few,18,TRBJ2-2,TRBV7-9,TRBD2,TGTGCCAGCAGCTCCGGGACTAGCGGGAGGGAGAACACCGGGGAGCTGTTTTTT,CASSSGTSGRENTGELFF
medium-sized,15,TRBJ1-2,TRBV19,TRBD1,TGTGCCAGTAGTATAGCCGGGACAGGGATCCATGGCTACACCTTC,CASSIAGTGIHGYTF
few,18,TRBJ2-3,TRBV7-2,TRBD2,TGTGCCAGCAGCTTAGTAGGGGCGGGGGGAGGAAGCACAGATACGCAGTATTTT,CASSLVGAGGGSTDTQYF
medium-sized,11,TRBJ2-5,TRBV12-3/TRBV12-4,NA,TGTGCCAGCAGTCGAGGAGAGACCCAGTACTTC,CASSRGETQYF
NA,12,TRBJ2-7,TRBV10-2,NA,TGCGCCAGCAGTGACAGGATAGGCGAGCAGTACTTC,CASSDRIGEQYF
medium-sized,15,TRBJ2-3,TRBV6-1,TRBD1,TGTGCCAGCAGAAGGGACAGGGTCCCTCCAGATACGCAGTATTTT,CASRRDRVPPDTQYF
NA,15,TRBJ2-5,TRBV25-1,TRBD2,TGTGCCAGCAGCTACACCGGGACTAGCGAGGAGACCCAGTACTTC,CASSYTGTSEETQYF
few,24,TRBJ2-3,TRBV28,TRBD2,TGTGCCAGCAGTTTAAGGGGCATAAGGGGACTAGCGGGAGACTTGAACGGAGACACAGATACGCAGTATTTT,CASSLRGIRGLAGDLNGDTDTQYF
few,13,TRBJ1-4,TRBV7-9,NA,TGTGCCAGCAGCTTGGGTACGGATGAAAAACTGTTTTTT,CASSLGTDEKLFF
few,12,TRBJ1-6,TRBV30,NA,TGTGCCTGGAGTCCGGGAATCTTCTCCCTCCACTTT,CAWSPGIFSLHF
once,17,TRBJ2-7,TRBV7-9,TRBD2,TGTGCCAGCAGCTTAGCCTCCGGGACTAGCGTGTACTACGAGCAGTACTTC,CASSLASGTSVYYEQYF
few,18,TRBJ2-3,TRBV24-1,TRBD2,TGTGCCACCAGTGATTTGGGCCGACTAGCTCCAGAATTAGATACGCAGTATTTT,CATSDLGRLAPELDTQYF
NA,14,TRBJ1-2,TRBV6-1,NA,TGTGCCAGCAGTGAGGTGCAGGTGCTTAGTGGCTACACCTTC,CASSEVQVLSGYTF
few,13,TRBJ1-2,TRBV6-4,NA,TGTGCCAGCAGTGACCCAGGTGTCTATGGCTACACCTTC,CASSDPGVYGYTF
NA,16,TRBJ2-7,TRBV11-2,NA,TGTGCCAGCAGCTTAGGGGCCTTCGGGTACTCCTACGAGCAGTACTTC,CASSLGAFGYSYEQYF
medium-sized,13,TRBJ2-4,TRBV29-1,TRBD2,TGCAGCCTGAGAGAGCGGGAGGAAAACATTCAGTACTTC,CSLREREENIQYF
few,18,TRBJ2-1,TRBV18,NA,TGTGCCAGCTCACCGTTTCTAGGGGGGATGAGGCTCCACAATGAGCAGTTCTTC,CASSPFLGGMRLHNEQFF
medium-sized,13,TRBJ2-1,TRBV29-1,NA,TGCAGCTACTCCGGGACAATATACAATGAGCAGTTCTTC,CSYSGTIYNEQFF
NA,18,TRBJ2-3,TRBV12-3/TRBV12-4,TRBD1,TGTGCCAGCAGTTTAACCGGGACAGGGGGCTCATCCCTCCATACGCAGTATTTT,CASSLTGTGGSSLHTQYF
NA,18,TRBJ2-3,TRBV12-5,TRBD2,TGTGCCAGCAGTTTAGGTGGGACTAGCGGCGGAGGAGCAGATACGCAGTATTTT,CASSLGGTSGGGADTQYF
NA,16,TRBJ2-3,TRBV25-1,NA,TGTGCCAGCAGTGGGGGACTTAGCGCGGAGGGGGATACGCAGTATTTT,CASSGGLSAEGDTQYF
few,14,TRBJ1-4,TRBV6-1,NA,TGTGCCAGCAGTGTCGGGGCGGGGACGACCAAACTGTTTTTT,CASSVGAGTTKLFF
NA,16,TRBJ2-2,TRBV24-1,TRBD2,TGTGCCACCAGTGACTTTAGCGGGAGGGCCATGGGGGAGCTGTTTTTT,CATSDFSGRAMGELFF
NA,14,TRBJ2-1,TRBV20-1,NA,TGCAGTGCTAGGGATCCTTATTATGACAATGAGCAGTTCTTC,CSARDPYYDNEQFF
few,22,TRBJ1-4,TRBV12-3/TRBV12-4,TRBD1,TGTGCCAGCAGTTTTTCTTTCGGGACAGGGGCCCCCGGGTCCGCAACTAATGAAAAACTGTTTTTT,CASSFSFGTGAPGSATNEKLFF
NA,18,TRBJ2-7,TRBV20-1,TRBD2,TGCAGTCTTGACGGCCAACGGACTAGCGGGAGGAACCACAATGAGCAGTACTTC,CSLDGQRTSGRNHNEQYF